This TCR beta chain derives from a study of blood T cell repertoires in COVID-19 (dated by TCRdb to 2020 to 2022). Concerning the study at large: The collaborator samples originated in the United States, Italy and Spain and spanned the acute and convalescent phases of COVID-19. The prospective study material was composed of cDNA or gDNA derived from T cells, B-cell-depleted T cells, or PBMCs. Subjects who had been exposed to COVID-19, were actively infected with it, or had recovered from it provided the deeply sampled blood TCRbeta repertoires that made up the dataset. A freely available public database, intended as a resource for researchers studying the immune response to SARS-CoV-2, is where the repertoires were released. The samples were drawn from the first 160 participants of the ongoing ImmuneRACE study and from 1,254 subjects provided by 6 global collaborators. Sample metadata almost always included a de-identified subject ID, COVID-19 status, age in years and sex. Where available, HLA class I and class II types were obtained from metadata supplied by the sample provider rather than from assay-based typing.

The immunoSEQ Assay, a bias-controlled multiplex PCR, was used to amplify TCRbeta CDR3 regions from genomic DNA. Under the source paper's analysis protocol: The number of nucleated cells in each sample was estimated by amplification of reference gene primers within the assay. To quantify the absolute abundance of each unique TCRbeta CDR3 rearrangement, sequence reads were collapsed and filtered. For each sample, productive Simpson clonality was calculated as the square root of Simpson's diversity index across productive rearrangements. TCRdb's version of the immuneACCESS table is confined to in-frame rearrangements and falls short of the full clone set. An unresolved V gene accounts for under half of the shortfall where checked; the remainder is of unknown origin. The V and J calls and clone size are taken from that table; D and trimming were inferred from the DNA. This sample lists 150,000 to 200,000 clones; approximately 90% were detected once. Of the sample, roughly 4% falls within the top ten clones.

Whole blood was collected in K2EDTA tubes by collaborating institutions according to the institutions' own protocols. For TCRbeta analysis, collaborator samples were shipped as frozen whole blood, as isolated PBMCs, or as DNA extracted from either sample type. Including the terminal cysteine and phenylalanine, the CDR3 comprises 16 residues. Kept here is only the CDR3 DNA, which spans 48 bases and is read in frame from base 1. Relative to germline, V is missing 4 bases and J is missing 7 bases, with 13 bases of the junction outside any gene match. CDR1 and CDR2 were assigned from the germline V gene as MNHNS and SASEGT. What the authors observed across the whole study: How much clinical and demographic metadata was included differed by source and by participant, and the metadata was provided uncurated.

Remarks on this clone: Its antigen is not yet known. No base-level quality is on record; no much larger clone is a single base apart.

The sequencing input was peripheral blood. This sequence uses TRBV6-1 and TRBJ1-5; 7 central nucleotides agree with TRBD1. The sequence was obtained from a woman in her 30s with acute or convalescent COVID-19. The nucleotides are TGTGCCAGCAGTGCCTATCAGACAGGGCATGGGCAGCCCCAGCATTTT. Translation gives CASSAYQTGHGQPQHF.